This TCR beta chain was profiled in a study of blood T cell repertoires in COVID-19. In the study overall: Collection of acute and convalescent COVID-19 samples took place in the United States, Italy and Spain.

The data were produced by immunoSEQ multiplex PCR, yet TCRdb's version contains in-frame clones alone and is incomplete. The sample has approximately 97,000 clones, more than 80% seen once. Germline assignment: CDR1 SGDLS and CDR2 YYNGEE. The CDR3 spans 15 residues. J lost 4 bases, V lost 6 bases, and 9 bases had no gene match. This TCR was recovered from a human donor in a cohort sampled during active COVID-19. The chain combines TRBV9 with TRBJ2-1, with 8 bases identical to TRBD1. What was sequenced was peripheral blood. CDR3 region: CASTNQGARYNEQFF. CDR3 sequence (DNA): TGTGCCAGCACCAACCAGGGGGCGCGGTACAATGAGCAGTTCTTC.